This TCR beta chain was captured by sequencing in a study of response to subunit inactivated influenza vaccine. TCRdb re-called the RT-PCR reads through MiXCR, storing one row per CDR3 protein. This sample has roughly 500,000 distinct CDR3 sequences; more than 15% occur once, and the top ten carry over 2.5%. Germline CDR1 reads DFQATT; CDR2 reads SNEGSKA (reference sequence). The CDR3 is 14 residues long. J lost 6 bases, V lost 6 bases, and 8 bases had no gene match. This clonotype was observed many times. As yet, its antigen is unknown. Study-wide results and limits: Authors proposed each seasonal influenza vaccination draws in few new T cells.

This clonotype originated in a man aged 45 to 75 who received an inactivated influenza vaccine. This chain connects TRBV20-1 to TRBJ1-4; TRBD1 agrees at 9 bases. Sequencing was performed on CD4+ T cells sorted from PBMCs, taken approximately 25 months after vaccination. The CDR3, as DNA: TGCAGTGCCGGAGGGGGGACAGGGCATGAAAAACTGTTTTTT. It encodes CSAGGGTGHEKLFF.